This entry lists 9 T cell receptor beta chains sequenced from one sample in a study of spatial heterogeneity in lung cancer. Via MiXCR, TCRdb re-called the 5' RACE reads, giving one row per CDR3 protein. The table has thousands of distinct CDR3 sequences, about 55% seen once. Noted time point: blood at routine non-recurrence follow-up after resection. Sequencing was performed on PBMCs, taken at follow-up. The receptor set was obtained from a female donor with early-stage non-small cell lung cancer.

Concerning this clonotype itself: With the library built for alpha chains, this beta chain is off target and its frequency is not meaningful. CDR3 in DNA: TGTGCCAGCAGTTACTCCGTGACTAGCGGGGGGACCGGGGAGCTGTTTTTT. It encodes CASSYSVTSGGTGELFF. The V call is TRBV6-5, the J call TRBJ2-2, with 13 bases matching TRBD2. CDR3 length: 17 amino acids. The V segment lost 0 bases and the J segment 5 bases; nucleotides outside the gene matches: 3. Germline V gene lookup returns CDR1 MNHEY and CDR2 SVGAGI.

Notes on this clonotype: This beta chain is a stray sequence in a library constructed for alpha chains; its clone size is not meaningful. The V gene is TRBV11-2, the J gene TRBJ2-3, with D unclear. Trimming shortened V by 3 bases and J by 0 bases, and 10 bases separated the two germline ends. There are 15 residues in the CDR3. Germline V lookup: CDR1 SGHAT, CDR2 FQNNGV. Here the CDR3 DNA reads TGTGCCAGCAGCTTCGAGGATCCTAGCACAGATACGCAGTATTTT. This translates into CASSFEDPSTDTQYF.

As for this clonotype: This beta chain is off target for a library built for alpha chains, so its abundance means little. This rearrangement joins TRBV20-1 to TRBJ2-7; D may be TRBD1 (6 bases). V was clipped by 2 bases and J by 3 bases, with 8 bases between them. The CDR3 contains 12 residues. Germline V gives CDR1 DFQATT, CDR2 SNEGSKA (reference sequence). CDR3 in DNA: TGCAGTGCTAGACAGGGGATCTACGAGCAGTACTTC. This codes for CSARQGIYEQYF.

As concerns this clonotype: As an off-target read in a library built for alpha chains, this beta chain has a frequency of little significance. The chain uses TRBV29-1 and TRBJ2-5, with 10 bases identical to TRBD2. Germline assignment: CDR1 SQVTM and CDR2 ANQGSEA. V lost 7 bases, J lost 4 bases, and 9 bases stayed unmatched. The CDR3 sequence is 14 residues long. The DNA for the CDR3 is TGCAGCGGGTATAGCGGGAGGTATAGAGAGACCCAGTACTTC. This codes for CSGYSGRYRETQYF.

On this clonotype: In a library made to pick up alpha chains, this beta chain is a stray read with a size that means little. The genes are TRBV7-9 and TRBJ1-1; D possibly corresponds to TRBD1 (5 bases). The germline V and J ends were trimmed by 5 bases and 4 bases, with 8 bases remaining between them. The CDR3 is 12 residues long. Germline V gene sequence: CDR1 SEHNR, CDR2 FQNEAQ (reference sequence). The CDR3 bases are TGTGCCAGCAGCCGGGGACTCACTGAAGCTTTCTTT. Translation: CASSRGLTEAFF.

As for this clonotype: For a library built for alpha chains, this beta chain is a stray read; little rests on its size. The chain combines TRBV29-1 with TRBJ2-1; tentatively, D is TRBD1 (5 bases). V lost 8 bases and J 5 bases, leaving 10 bases between the germline ends. The CDR3 length is 11 residues. The germline CDR1 and CDR2 sequences are SQVTM and ANQGSEA. The CDR3 here is CSTGRDNEQFF. The CDR3 DNA follows: TGCAGCACAGGACGTGACAATGAGCAGTTCTTC.

In its sample, this clonotype was seen a few times. This beta chain came through as a stray read in a library set up for alpha chains, and its size says little. The chain has TRBV11-2 and TRBJ2-7; 9 bases are a match to TRBD2. Per germline, CDR1 SGHAT and CDR2 FQNNGV. The CDR3 length is 14 residues. Losses at the gene ends were 4 bases for V and 2 bases for J; bases not matched to a gene: 3. The CDR3 here is CASSSVAGAYEQYF. The CDR3 DNA follows: TGTGCCAGCAGCTCGGTAGCGGGGGCCTACGAGCAGTACTTC.

In the case of this clonotype: With the library built for alpha chains, this beta chain is off target and its frequency is not meaningful. The gene calls are TRBV11-3 and TRBJ2-1; D possibly corresponds to TRBD1 (5 bases). CDR3 length: 14 amino acids. Germline lookup yields CDR1 SGHNT and CDR2 YENEEA. V was cut by 5 bases and J by 4 bases, with 12 bases left in between. The CDR3 sequence is CASSATSGYNEQFF. The CDR3 DNA is TGTGCCAGCAGCGCTACGTCAGGGTACAATGAGCAGTTCTTC. Drawing the rest from reference TRBV11-3 and TRBJ2-1, the complete variable domain is EAGVVQSPRYKIIEKKQPVAFWCNPISGHNTLYWYLQNLGQGPELLIRYENEEAVDDSQLPKDRFSAERLKGVDSTLKIQPAELGDSAVYLCASSATSGYNEQFFGPGTRLTVL.

To note about this clonotype: The library was built for alpha chains, so this beta chain is an off-target read and its size means little. The chain is built from TRBV4-1 and TRBJ2-2; D not resolved. CDR3 length equals 12 residues. CDR1 is MGHRA, CDR2 YSYEKL, per germline. The V end was cut by 0 bases, the J end by 8 bases, with 4 bases between. CDR3 amino acids: CASSQEWGELFF. CDR3 in DNA: TGCGCCAGCAGCCAAGAGTGGGGGGAGCTGTTTTTT.